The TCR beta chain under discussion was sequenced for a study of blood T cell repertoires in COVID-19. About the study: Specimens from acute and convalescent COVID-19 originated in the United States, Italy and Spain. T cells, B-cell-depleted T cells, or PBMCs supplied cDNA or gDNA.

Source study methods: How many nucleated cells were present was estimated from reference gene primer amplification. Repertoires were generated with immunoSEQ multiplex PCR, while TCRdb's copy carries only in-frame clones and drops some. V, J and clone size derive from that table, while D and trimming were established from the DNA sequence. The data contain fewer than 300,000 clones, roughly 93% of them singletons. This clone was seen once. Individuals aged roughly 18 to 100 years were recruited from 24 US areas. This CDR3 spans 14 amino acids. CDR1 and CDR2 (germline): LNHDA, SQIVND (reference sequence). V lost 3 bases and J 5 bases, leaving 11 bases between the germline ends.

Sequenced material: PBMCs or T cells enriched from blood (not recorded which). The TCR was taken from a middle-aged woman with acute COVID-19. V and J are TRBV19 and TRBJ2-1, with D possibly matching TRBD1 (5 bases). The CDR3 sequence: CASSMSTANNEQFF. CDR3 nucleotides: TGTGCCAGTAGTATGTCGACAGCTAACAATGAGCAGTTCTTC. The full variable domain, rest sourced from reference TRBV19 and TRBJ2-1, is DGGITQSPKYLFRKEGQNVTLSCEQNLNHDAMYWYRQDPGQGLRLIYYSQIVNDFQKGDIAEGYSVSREKKESFPLTVTSAQKNPTAFYLCASSMSTANNEQFFGPGTRLTVL.